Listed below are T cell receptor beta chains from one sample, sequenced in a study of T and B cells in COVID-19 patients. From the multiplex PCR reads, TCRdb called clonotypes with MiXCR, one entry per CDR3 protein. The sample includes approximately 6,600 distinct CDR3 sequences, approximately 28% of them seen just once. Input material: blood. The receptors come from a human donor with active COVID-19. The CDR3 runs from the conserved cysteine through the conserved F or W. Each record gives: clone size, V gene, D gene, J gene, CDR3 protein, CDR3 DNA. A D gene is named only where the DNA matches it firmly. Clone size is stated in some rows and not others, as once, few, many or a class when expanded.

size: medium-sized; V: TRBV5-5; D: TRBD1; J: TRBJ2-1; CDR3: CASSLGTGTWRYNEQFF; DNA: TGTGCCAGCAGCTTGGGGACAGGGACCTGGCGGTACAATGAGCAGTTCTTC
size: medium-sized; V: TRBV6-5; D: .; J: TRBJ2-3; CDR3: CASSYPDRPSTDTQYF; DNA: TGTGCCAGCAGTTACCCGGACAGACCCAGCACAGATACGCAGTATTTT
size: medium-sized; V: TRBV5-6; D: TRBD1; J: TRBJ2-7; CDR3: CASSFPTGATYEQYF; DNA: TGTGCCAGCAGCTTCCCGACAGGGGCCACCTACGAGCAGTACTTC
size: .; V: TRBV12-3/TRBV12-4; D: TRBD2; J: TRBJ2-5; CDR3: CASSLKGTSGGVYQETQYF; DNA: TGTGCCAGCAGTTTAAAAGGGACTAGCGGGGGGGTTTACCAAGAGACCCAGTACTTC
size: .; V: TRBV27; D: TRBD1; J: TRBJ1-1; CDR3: CASSSTGGFLAFF; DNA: TGTGCCAGCAGTTCCACAGGGGGCTTTCTAGCTTTCTTT
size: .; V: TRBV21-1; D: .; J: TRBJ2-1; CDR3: CASSKQEPGDGPNHNEQFF; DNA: TGTGCCAGCAGCAAACAGGAACCGGGGGACGGCCCTAATCACAATGAGCAGTTCTTC
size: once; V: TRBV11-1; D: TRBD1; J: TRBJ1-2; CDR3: CASSQDRVDYGYTF; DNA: TGTGCCAGCAGCCAGGACAGGGTGGACTATGGCTACACCTTC
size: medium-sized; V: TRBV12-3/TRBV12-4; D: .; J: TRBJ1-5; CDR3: CASSRTREQPQHF; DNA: TGTGCCAGCAGCCGGACACGGGAACAGCCCCAGCATTTT
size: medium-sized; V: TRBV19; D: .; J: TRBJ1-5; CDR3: CASSITALNQPQHF; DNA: TGTGCCAGTAGTATAACAGCTCTTAATCAGCCCCAGCATTTT
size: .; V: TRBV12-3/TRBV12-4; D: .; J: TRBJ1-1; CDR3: CASSFEGRVAFF; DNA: TGTGCCAGCAGTTTTGAGGGGCGGGTCGCTTTCTTT
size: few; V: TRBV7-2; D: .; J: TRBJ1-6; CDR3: CASSLEGALKNSPLHF; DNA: TGTGCCAGCAGCTTAGAGGGAGCACTAAAGAATTCACCCCTCCACTTT
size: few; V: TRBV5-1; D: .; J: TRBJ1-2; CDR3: CASSLGSGTGRLGGYTF; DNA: TGCGCCAGCAGCTTGGGATCCGGCACAGGGAGGTTGGGTGGCTACACCTTC
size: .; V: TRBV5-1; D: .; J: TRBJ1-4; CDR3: CASSLGRPNEKLFF; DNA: TGCGCCAGCAGCTTGGGTCGCCCGAATGAAAAACTGTTTTTT
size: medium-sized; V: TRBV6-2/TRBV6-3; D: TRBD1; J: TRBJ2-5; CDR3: CASSPQDREETQYF; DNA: TGTGCCAGCAGTCCCCAGGACAGGGAAGAGACCCAGTACTTC
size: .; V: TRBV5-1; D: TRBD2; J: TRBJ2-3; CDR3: CASSLVGGGVTDTQYF; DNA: TGCGCCAGCAGCTTGGTCGGCGGGGGGGTGACAGATACGCAGTATTTT
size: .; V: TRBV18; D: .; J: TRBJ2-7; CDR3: CASSNHLAGATYEQYF; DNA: TGTGCCAGCTCAAACCACCTCGCAGGGGCAACCTACGAGCAGTACTTC
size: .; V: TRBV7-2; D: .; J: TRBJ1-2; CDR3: CASRGYGYTF; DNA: TGTGCCAGCCGGGGCTATGGCTACACCTTC
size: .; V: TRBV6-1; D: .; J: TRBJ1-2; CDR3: CASSEAWVHGYTF; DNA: TGTGCCAGCAGTGAAGCGTGGGTTCATGGCTACACCTTC
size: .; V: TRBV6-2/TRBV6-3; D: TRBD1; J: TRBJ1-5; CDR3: CASSYSRDRVVLNQPQHF; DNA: TGTGCCAGCAGTTACTCAAGGGACAGGGTCGTTTTGAATCAGCCCCAGCATTTT
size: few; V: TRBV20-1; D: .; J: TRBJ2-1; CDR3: CSAGGPNEQFF; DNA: TGCAGTGCGGGGGGGCCGAATGAGCAGTTCTTC
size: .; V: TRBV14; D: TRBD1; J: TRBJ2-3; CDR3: CASSFRGMTGTDTQYF; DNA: TGTGCCAGCAGCTTCAGGGGGATGACTGGCACAGATACGCAGTATTTT
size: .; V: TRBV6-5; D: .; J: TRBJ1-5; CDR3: CASSTANQPQHF; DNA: TGTGCCAGCAGCACCGCCAATCAGCCCCAGCATTTT
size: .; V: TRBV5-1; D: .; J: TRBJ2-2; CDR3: CASSLAIQNTGELFF; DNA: TGCGCCAGCAGCTTGGCCATTCAGAACACCGGGGAGCTGTTTTTT
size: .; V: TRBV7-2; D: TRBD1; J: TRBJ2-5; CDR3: CASSLHRGQETQYF; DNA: TGTGCCAGCAGCCTCCACAGGGGACAAGAGACCCAGTACTTC
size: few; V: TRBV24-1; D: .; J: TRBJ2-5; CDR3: CATSKAGGETQYF; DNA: TGTGCCACTAGCAAGGCCGGAGGGGAGACCCAGTACTTC
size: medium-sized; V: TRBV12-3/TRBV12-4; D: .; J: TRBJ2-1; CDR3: CASNREFGAHNEQFF; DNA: TGTGCCAGCAACCGGGAATTTGGGGCGCACAATGAGCAGTTCTTC
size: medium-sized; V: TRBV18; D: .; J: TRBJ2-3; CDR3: CASSPMAGQYTDTQYF; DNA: TGTGCCAGCTCACCTATGGCAGGGCAATACACAGATACGCAGTATTTT
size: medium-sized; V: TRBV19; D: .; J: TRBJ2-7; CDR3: CASSMGAAKTYEQYF; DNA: TGTGCCAGTAGTATGGGGGCTGCTAAAACCTACGAGCAGTACTTC
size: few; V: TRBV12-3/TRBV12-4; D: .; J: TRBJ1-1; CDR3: CASSSGGWEAFF; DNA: TGTGCCAGCAGTTCGGGGGGGTGGGAAGCTTTCTTT
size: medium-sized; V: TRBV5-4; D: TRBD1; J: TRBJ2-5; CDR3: CASSDRGQETQYF; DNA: TGTGCCAGCAGCGACAGGGGGCAGGAGACCCAGTACTTC
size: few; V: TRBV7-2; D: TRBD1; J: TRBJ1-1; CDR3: CASSQGQGANEAFF; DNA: TGTGCCAGCAGCCAGGGACAGGGGGCCAATGAAGCTTTCTTT
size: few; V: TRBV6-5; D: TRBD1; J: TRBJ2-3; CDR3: CAILGQGALPAVGHLADTQYF; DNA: TGTGCCATCCTGGGCCAGGGGGCGCTCCCCGCCGTGGGTCATCTGGCGGATACGCAGTATTTT
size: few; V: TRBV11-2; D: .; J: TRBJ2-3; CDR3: CASSLDLSSTDTQYF; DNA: TGTGCCAGCAGCTTAGACCTTTCAAGCACAGATACGCAGTATTTT
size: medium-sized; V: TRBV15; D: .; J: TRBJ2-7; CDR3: CATSRDWGHLYEQYF; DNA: TGTGCCACCAGCAGAGATTGGGGACACCTCTACGAGCAGTACTTC
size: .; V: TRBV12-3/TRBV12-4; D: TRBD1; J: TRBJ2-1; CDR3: CASSSGQGDGNEQFF; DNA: TGTGCCAGCAGCTCGGGACAGGGTGATGGAAATGAGCAGTTCTTC
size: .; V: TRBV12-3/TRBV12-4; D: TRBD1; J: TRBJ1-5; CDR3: CASSTQGGRNQPQHF; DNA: TGTGCCAGCAGTACCCAGGGGGGTCGCAATCAGCCCCAGCATTTT
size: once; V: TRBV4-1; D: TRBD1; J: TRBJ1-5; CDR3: CASSHGTGGRQPQHF; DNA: TGCGCCAGCAGCCACGGGACAGGGGGTAGACAGCCCCAGCATTTT
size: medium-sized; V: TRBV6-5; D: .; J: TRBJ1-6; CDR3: CASSHEGSYNSPLHF; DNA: TGTGCCAGCAGTCACGAAGGGTCCTATAATTCACCCCTCCACTTT
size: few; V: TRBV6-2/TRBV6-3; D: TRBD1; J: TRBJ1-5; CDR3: CASNWDRGSNQPQHF; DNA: TGTGCCAGCAATTGGGACAGGGGGAGCAATCAGCCCCAGCATTTT
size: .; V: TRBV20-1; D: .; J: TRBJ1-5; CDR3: CSARGGLRNQPQHF; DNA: TGCAGTGCTAGAGGGGGGTTACGGAATCAGCCCCAGCATTTT
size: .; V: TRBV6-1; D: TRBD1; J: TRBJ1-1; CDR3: CASSRDRLNTEAFF; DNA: TGTGCCAGCAGTAGGGACAGGTTGAACACTGAAGCTTTCTTT
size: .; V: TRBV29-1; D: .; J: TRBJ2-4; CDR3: CSWGRTYNEQYF; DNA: TGCAGCTGGGGGAGAACCTACAATGAGCAGTACTTC
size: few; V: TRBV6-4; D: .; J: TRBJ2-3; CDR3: CASSLARADTQYF; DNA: TGTGCCAGCAGTCTAGCGCGCGCAGATACGCAGTATTTT
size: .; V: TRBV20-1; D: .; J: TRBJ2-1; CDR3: CSARVSGAGHYNEQFF; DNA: TGCAGTGCTAGAGTCTCAGGGGCCGGACACTACAATGAGCAGTTCTTC
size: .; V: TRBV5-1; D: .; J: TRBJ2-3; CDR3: CASSPGAGSDTQYF; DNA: TGCGCCAGCAGCCCCGGGGCAGGATCAGATACGCAGTATTTT
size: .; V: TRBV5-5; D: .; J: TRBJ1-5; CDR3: CASSSGDQPQHF; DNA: TGTGCCAGCAGCTCCGGAGACCAGCCCCAGCATTTT
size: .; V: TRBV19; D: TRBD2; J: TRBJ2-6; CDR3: CASSMAGAGANVLTF; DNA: TGTGCCAGTAGTATGGCGGGGGCTGGGGCCAACGTCCTGACTTTC
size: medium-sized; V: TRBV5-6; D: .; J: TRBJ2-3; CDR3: CASSREGVRTHGDTQYF; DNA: TGTGCCAGCAGCCGAGAGGGGGTCCGGACCCATGGGGATACGCAGTATTTT
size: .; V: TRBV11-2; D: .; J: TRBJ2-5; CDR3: CASSLRRGDGETQYF; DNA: TGTGCCAGCAGCCTCAGGAGGGGTGACGGGGAGACCCAGTACTTC
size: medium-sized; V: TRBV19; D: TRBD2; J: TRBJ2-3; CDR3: CASSTSRLAGDLPQYF; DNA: TGTGCCAGTAGTACTTCACGACTAGCGGGGGACCTTCCGCAGTATTTT
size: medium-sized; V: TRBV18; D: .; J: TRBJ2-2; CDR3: CASSPDTGELFF; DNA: TGTGCCAGCTCCCCCGATACCGGGGAGCTGTTTTTT
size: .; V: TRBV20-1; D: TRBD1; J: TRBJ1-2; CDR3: CSGEGARYGYTF; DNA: TGCAGTGGAGAGGGGGCGCGCTATGGCTACACCTTC
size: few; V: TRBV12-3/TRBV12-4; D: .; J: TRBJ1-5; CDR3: CASSGRNSNQPQHF; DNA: TGTGCCAGCAGTGGACGGAATAGCAATCAGCCCCAGCATTTT
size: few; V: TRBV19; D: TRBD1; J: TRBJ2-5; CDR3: CASSLTGGRETQYF; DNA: TGTGCCAGCAGCCTGACAGGGGGTCGAGAGACCCAGTACTTC
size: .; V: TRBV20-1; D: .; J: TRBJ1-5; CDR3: CSARGPDYSNQPQHF; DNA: TGCAGTGCTAGAGGACCGGATTATAGCAATCAGCCCCAGCATTTT